These T cell receptor beta chains were read from a single sample in a study of beta chain features in type 1 diabetes. This table comes from immunoSEQ multiplex PCR, and its TCRdb copy is limited to in-frame clones, with some not included. This table holds approximately 330,000 clones, 11% found once. The sequenced sample was naive CD4+ T cells from blood. These receptors were taken from a woman in her twenties or thirties in good health. Both conserved end residues are part of each CDR3. D genes are given only for firm matches. Size tells how often a clone was seen (once, few, many) or the class of an expanded clone, and some rows leave it out.

abundance | d_gene | j_gene | v_gene | CDR3aa | CDR3nt
few | - | TRBJ2-7 | TRBV15 | CATSTRQASLLEQYF | TGTGCCACCAGCACCCGACAGGCCAGTTTGTTGGAGCAGTACTTC
few | TRBD1 | TRBJ1-1 | TRBV29-1 | CSVTLYLGTAEAFF | TGCAGCGTTACCTTATACCTAGGGACAGCTGAAGCTTTCTTT
- | TRBD2 | TRBJ2-3 | TRBV10-3 | CAISEGLAGGDTQYF | TGTGCCATCAGTGAAGGACTAGCGGGAGGAGATACGCAGTATTTT
few | TRBD1 | TRBJ1-2 | TRBV30 | CAWSATGAYGYTF | TGTGCCTGGAGTGCGACAGGGGCATATGGCTACACCTTC
few | - | TRBJ1-3 | TRBV28 | CASSLAAASGNTIYF | TGTGCCAGCAGTTTAGCGGCCGCGTCTGGAAACACCATATATTTT
- | TRBD2 | TRBJ2-1 | TRBV6-6 | CASGGTSYDEQFF | TGTGCCAGCGGGGGGACTAGCTATGATGAGCAGTTCTTC
few | - | TRBJ2-7 | TRBV6-6 | CASSYSGVYYEQYF | TGTGCCAGCAGTTACTCCGGGGTTTACTACGAGCAGTACTTC
- | - | TRBJ2-7 | TRBV9 | CASSVGQDSYEQYF | TGTGCCAGCAGCGTGGGGCAGGATTCCTACGAGCAGTACTTC
- | - | TRBJ2-3 | TRBV29-1 | CSVVEQHTDTQYF | TGCAGCGTTGTCGAACAGCACACAGATACGCAGTATTTT
few | - | TRBJ1-4 | TRBV7-3 | CASSLTPGEKLFF | TGTGCCAGCAGCTTAACGCCAGGGGAAAAACTGTTTTTT
- | - | TRBJ2-4 | TRBV28 | CASSTNEVVKNIQYF | TGTGCCAGCAGTACAAACGAGGTCGTCAAAAACATTCAGTACTTC
few | - | TRBJ1-2 | TRBV28 | CASSAVTGVYGYTF | TGTGCCAGCAGTGCCGTTACCGGGGTCTATGGCTACACCTTC
- | - | TRBJ2-7 | TRBV14 | CASSPQPRGEQYF | TGTGCCAGCAGTCCACAACCTAGAGGGGAGCAGTACTTC
- | - | TRBJ2-7 | TRBV5-6 | CASSFQGASSFYEQYF | TGTGCCAGCAGCTTCCAGGGTGCTAGTTCCTTCTACGAGCAGTACTTC
few | - | TRBJ1-5 | TRBV30 | CAWSDSFNQPQHF | TGTGCCTGGAGTGACAGCTTCAATCAGCCCCAGCATTTT
- | TRBD1 | TRBJ2-1 | TRBV5-6 | CASSEDRVNEQFF | TGTGCCAGCAGCGAGGACAGGGTAAATGAGCAGTTCTTC
few | TRBD2 | TRBJ2-1 | TRBV4-2 | CASSHEGGGPPGNEQFF | TGTGCCAGCAGCCATGAGGGCGGGGGACCCCCTGGCAATGAGCAGTTCTTC
- | - | TRBJ2-1 | TRBV27 | CASSFRNEQFF | TGTGCCAGCAGTTTCCGCAATGAGCAGTTCTTC
few | - | TRBJ2-1 | TRBV7-3 | CASSPGGSYNEQFF | TGTGCCAGCAGCCCGGGGGGCAGCTACAATGAGCAGTTCTTC
few | TRBD1 | TRBJ2-7 | TRBV4-3 | CASSPDRGYSYEQYF | TGCGCCAGCAGCCCTGACAGGGGATACTCCTACGAGCAGTACTTC
few | - | TRBJ2-5 | TRBV6-5 | CASSYSGAVGETQYF | TGTGCCAGCAGTTACTCGGGAGCGGTCGGTGAGACCCAGTACTTC